This entry describes one TCR beta chain. Its target is unknown. This CDR3 fails to terminate in the conserved phenylalanine or tryptophan, so it likely reflects a read error. The data originate from a study of tumor-infiltrating lymphocytes in primary liver carcinoma. Study results and caveats: Tumor region pairs overlapped more than did tumor-adjacent and tumor-blood pairs.

This CDR3 is 16 amino acids long. Germline V gene sequence: CDR1 SGHAT, CDR2 FQNNGV. Unsorted bulk tissue, about 17-34 mg of it, served as the source for co-extraction of RNA and DNA. Total RNA (around 0.45 ug) served as template for TCR beta cDNA synthesis primed by a constant-region primer. The TCR beta library was amplified through three nested multiplex PCR rounds in a modified ARM-PCR procedure. It was with TRBV1-TRBV30 forward primers and a C-beta reverse primer that the first two PCR rounds were run, at around 11 cycles each. TCRdb recomputed calls from the multiplex PCR reads with MiXCR, one row per CDR3 protein. In the table there are fewer than 75,000 distinct CDR3 sequences, less than 85% of which are singletons.

This sequence was found in a middle-aged man with primary liver carcinoma and hepatitis B virus infection. The material sequenced was liver tumor tissue from sampling region 2. The subset was: tumor region T2, inferior pole. The J gene is TRBJ2-5, the V gene TRBV11-2; no clear D. CDR3 protein: CASSQTPDGGKEAQYL. CDR3 DNA: TGTGCCAGCAGCCAAACTCCTGACGGTGGGAAAGAGGCCCAGTACTTA.